This T cell receptor beta chain was identified in a study of blood T cell repertoires in COVID-19 (TCRdb year 2020). Some background on the complete study: Collaborator samples came from the United States, Italy and Spain and covered acute and convalescent phases of COVID-19. The material from the prospective study consisted of cDNA or gDNA derived from T cells, B-cell-depleted T cells, or PBMCs. Subjects who had been exposed to COVID-19, were actively infected with it, or had recovered from it provided the deeply sampled blood TCRbeta repertoires that made up the dataset. A freely available public database, intended as a resource for researchers studying the immune response to SARS-CoV-2, is where the repertoires were released. Samples came from the ongoing ImmuneRACE study (first 160 participants) plus 1,254 subjects from 6 global collaborators. The sample metadata nearly always contained a de-identified subject ID, COVID-19 status, age in years and sex. HLA class I and class II types, where available, came from metadata supplied by the sample provider rather than from assay-based typing. The paper's findings and limits, for the study overall: How much clinical and demographic metadata was included differed by source and by participant, and the metadata was provided uncurated.

TCRbeta CDR3 regions were amplified from genomic DNA by means of the immunoSEQ Assay, a bias-controlled multiplex PCR. The paper's data handling went like this. Nucleated cell counts per sample were estimated from amplification of reference gene primers within the assay. To quantify the absolute abundance of each unique TCRbeta CDR3 rearrangement, sequence reads were collapsed and filtered. For each sample, productive Simpson clonality was calculated as the square root of Simpson's diversity index over productive rearrangements. Drawn from immuneACCESS, this table holds only the in-frame rearrangements with V and J called that TCRdb kept. Clones are partly lost; checked studies trace under half to an unresolved V gene and leave the rest unexplained. V, J and clone size are those of that table, while D and trimming were read from the DNA. This sample lists about 140,000 clones; roughly 81% were detected once. The top ten clonotypes cover about 3.4% of the sample.

This clone was observed once. Its target antigen remains unknown. No much larger clone exists at a distance of one base, and base qualities are not known. Participants in the prospective study were aged roughly 18 to 100 years, lived in some 24 United States geographic areas, and enrolled through a virtual design. In the prospective study, cohorts were assigned on the basis of participant-reported clinical history obtained from a screening survey and a study questionnaire. In the prospective study, mobile phlebotomists collected whole blood, serum and a nasopharyngeal or oropharyngeal swab from each participant. Additional blood draws and questionnaires over an approximately two-month period could optionally be provided by prospective study participants. Blood samples from the prospective study were shipped frozen or at room temperature prior to DNA extraction. Sequences MDHEN (CDR1) and SYDVKM (CDR2) are obtained from the germline V gene. V is reduced by 5 bases and J by 0 bases, leaving a spacing of 11 bases between them. Taken from cysteine to phenylalanine, the CDR3 has 15 residues. CDR3 DNA is the only sequence kept; it has 45 bases, read in frame from the first base.

The TCR comes from a woman between 50 and 59 years old with acute COVID-19. The chain joins TRBV28 to TRBJ2-4; the D segment could be TRBD2, given 6 matching bases. Specimen: PBMCs or T cells enriched from blood (not recorded which). The CDR3 region: CASSPPGEAKNIQYF. At the DNA level, the sequence is TGTGCCAGCAGTCCACCGGGGGAAGCCAAAAACATTCAGTACTTC.